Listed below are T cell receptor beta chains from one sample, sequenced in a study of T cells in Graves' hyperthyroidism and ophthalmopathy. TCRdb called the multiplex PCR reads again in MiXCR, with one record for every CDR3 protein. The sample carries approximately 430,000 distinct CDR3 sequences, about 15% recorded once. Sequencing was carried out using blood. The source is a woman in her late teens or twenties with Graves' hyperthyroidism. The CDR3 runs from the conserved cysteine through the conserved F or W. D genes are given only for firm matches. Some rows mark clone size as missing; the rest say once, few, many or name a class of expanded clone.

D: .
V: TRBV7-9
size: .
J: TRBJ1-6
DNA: TGTGCCAGCAGCCTGTCCTCCGGACTACGGTCTTCACCCCTCCACTTT
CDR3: CASSLSSGLRSSPLHF

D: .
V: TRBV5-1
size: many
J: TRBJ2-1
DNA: TGCGCCAGCAGCCCCATCCCGGGTGGGGACTCGGAGCAGTTCTTC
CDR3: CASSPIPGGDSEQFF

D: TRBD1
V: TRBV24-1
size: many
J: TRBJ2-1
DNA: TGTGCCACCAGTGGTACTAGGACAGGGAGGTCCTACAATGAGCAGTTCTTC
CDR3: CATSGTRTGRSYNEQFF

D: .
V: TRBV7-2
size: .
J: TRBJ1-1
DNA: TGTGCCAGCAGCCCCTACACGAACACTGAAGCTTTCTTT
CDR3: CASSPYTNTEAFF

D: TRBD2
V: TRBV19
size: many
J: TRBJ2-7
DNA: TGTGCCAGTAGTATTTCTCTAGCGGACTCCTACGAGCAGTACTTC
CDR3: CASSISLADSYEQYF

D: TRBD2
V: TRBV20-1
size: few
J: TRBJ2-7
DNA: TGCAGTGCTAGGCTAGCGGAAGTCTACGAGCAGTACTTC
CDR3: CSARLAEVYEQYF

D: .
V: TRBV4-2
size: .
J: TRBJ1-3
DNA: TGTGCCAGCAGCCAAGATCGAGCGGGATCCTCTGGAAACACCATATATTTT
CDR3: CASSQDRAGSSGNTIYF

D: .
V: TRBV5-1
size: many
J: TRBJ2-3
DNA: TGCGCCAGCAGCTTTCTCCGGAGCGGGACAGGAGTGACAGATACGCAGTATTTT
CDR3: CASSFLRSGTGVTDTQYF

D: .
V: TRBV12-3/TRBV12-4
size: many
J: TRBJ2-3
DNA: TGTGCCACTCGGACGGCCAGCACAGATACGCAGTATTTT
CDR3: CATRTASTDTQYF

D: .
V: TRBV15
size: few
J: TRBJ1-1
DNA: TGTGCCACAGACGAACGGGGCCTGAACACTGAAGCTTTCTTT
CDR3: CATDERGLNTEAFF

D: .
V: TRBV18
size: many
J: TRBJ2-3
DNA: TGTGCCAGCTCCACCACTGATAGCACAGATACGCAGTATTTT
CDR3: CASSTTDSTDTQYF

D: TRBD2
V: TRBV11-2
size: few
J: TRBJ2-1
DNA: TGTGCCAGCAGCTTAGGCTCCAGCGGGGGGGCGCAGAATGAGCAGTTCTTC
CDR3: CASSLGSSGGAQNEQFF

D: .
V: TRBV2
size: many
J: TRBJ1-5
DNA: TGTGCCAGCAAAGAGGGGTTATCGGGCAATCAGCCCCAGCATTTT
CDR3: CASKEGLSGNQPQHF

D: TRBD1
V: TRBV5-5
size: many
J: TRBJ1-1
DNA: TGTGCCAGCAGCTGGGAGGACAGGGTGAACACTGAAGCTTTCTTT
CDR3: CASSWEDRVNTEAFF

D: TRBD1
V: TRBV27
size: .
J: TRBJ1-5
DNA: TGTGCCAGCAGTTTTTCCGGGACAGGGGTTCAGCCCCAGCATTTT
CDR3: CASSFSGTGVQPQHF

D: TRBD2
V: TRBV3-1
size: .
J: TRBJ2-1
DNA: TGTGCCAGCAGCCAAGATTATGGGGCTAGCGGCCGGAAGATCTTC
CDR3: CASSQDYGASGRKIF

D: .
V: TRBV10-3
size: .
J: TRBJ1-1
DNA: TGTGCCATCAGTGAGTTGTCGAACACTGAAGCTTTCTTT
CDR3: CAISELSNTEAFF

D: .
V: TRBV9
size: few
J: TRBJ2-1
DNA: TGTGCCAGCAGCGTAGAAGGGCTCAATCCGGCCTACAATGAGCAGTTCTTC
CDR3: CASSVEGLNPAYNEQFF

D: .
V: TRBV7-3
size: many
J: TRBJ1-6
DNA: TGTGCCAGCAGCTTAGCCAGGAATTCACCCCTCCACTTT
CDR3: CASSLARNSPLHF

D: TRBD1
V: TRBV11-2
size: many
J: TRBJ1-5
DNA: TGTGCCAGCAGCTCACAGGGGAGCAATCAGCCCCAGCATTTT
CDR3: CASSSQGSNQPQHF

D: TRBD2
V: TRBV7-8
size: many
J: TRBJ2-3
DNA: TGTGCCAGCAGCTTAGCGCTAGCGGGAGTACATACGCAGTATTTT
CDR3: CASSLALAGVHTQYF

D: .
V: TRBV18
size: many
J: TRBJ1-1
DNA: TGTGCCAGCTCACCCCAGGAGAACACTGAAGCTTTCTTT
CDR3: CASSPQENTEAFF

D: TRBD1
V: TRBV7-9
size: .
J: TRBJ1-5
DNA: TGTGCCAGCAGCTTTACAGGGGCCCCATTGCCCCAGCATTTT
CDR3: CASSFTGAPLPQHF

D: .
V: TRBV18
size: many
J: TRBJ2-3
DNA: TGTGCCAGCTCTTCTAAAAGGAGGGGAACAGATACGCAGTATTTT
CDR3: CASSSKRRGTDTQYF

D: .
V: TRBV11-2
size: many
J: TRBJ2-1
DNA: TGTGCCAGCAGCTTAGTGAACCCCCAGGCGGGACGAAGGGGTGAGCAGTTCTTC
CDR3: CASSLVNPQAGRRGEQFF

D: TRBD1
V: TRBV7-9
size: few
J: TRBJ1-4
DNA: TGTGCCAGCAGCCCTTGGGGACCGGGACAGAGGAATGAAAAACTGTTTTTT
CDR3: CASSPWGPGQRNEKLFF

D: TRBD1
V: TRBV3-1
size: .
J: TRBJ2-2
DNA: TGTGCCAGCAGCCAACTCCAGGGGGCCGGGGAGCTGTTTTTT
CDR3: CASSQLQGAGELFF

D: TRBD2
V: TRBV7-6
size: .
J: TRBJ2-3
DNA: TGTGCCAGCAGCTCCGGCGGGACTAGCGGCCTATATACGCAGTATTTT
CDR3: CASSSGGTSGLYTQYF

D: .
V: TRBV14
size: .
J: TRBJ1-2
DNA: TGTGCCAGCAGCCGCGGCGGTGTTGGTGGCTACACCTTC
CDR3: CASSRGGVGGYTF

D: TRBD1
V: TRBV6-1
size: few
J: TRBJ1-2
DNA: TGTGCCAGCATCGTTCGGGACAGGGCACACTATGGCTACACCTTC
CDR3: CASIVRDRAHYGYTF

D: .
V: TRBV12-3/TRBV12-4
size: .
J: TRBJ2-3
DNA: TGTGCCACCACGAGGACAGATACGCAGTATTTT
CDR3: CATTRTDTQYF

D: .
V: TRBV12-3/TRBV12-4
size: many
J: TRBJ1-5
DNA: TGTGCCAGCAGACGAGGACAGATTGGCAATCAGCCCCAGCATTTT
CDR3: CASRRGQIGNQPQHF

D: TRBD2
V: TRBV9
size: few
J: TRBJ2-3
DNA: TGTGCCAGCAGCGTTACTAGCGGGAGTGAGTGGGGTACGCAGTATTTT
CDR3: CASSVTSGSEWGTQYF

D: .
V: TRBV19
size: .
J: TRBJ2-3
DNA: TGTGCCAGTGCGATCGGGATTAGCACAGATACGCAGTATTTT
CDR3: CASAIGISTDTQYF

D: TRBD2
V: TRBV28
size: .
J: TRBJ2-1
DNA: TGTGCCAGCAGTTTATTGGGGGGGGTGCCTGAGCAGTTCTTC
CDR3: CASSLLGGVPEQFF

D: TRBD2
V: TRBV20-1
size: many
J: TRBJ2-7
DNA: TGCAGTGCCACCCGACTAGCAGGCGAGCAGTACTTC
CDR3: CSATRLAGEQYF

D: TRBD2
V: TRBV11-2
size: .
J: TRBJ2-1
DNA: TGTGCCAGCAGCTCGATTCAAAGCGGGGGGGCCGGGGAGCAGTTCTTC
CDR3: CASSSIQSGGAGEQFF

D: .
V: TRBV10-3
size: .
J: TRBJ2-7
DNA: TGTGCCATCAGTGAGATAGGCCGTAGCTCCTACGAGCAGTACTTC
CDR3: CAISEIGRSSYEQYF

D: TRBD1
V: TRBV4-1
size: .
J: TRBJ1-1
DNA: TGCGCCAGCAGCCAAGTCCGACAGGGGAGGGTACCCACTGAAGCTTTCTTT
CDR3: CASSQVRQGRVPTEAFF

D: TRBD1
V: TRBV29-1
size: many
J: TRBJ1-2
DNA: TGCAGCGTTGAGACAGGGTTCGGCTACACCTTC
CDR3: CSVETGFGYTF

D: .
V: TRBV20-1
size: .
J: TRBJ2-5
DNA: TGCAGTGCTAGAGGGCAGGTGGGGGAGACCCAGTACTTC
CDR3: CSARGQVGETQYF

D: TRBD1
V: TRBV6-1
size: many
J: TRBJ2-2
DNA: TGTGCCCGACTTATGGGACAGGCCGACACCGGGGAGCTGTTTTTT
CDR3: CARLMGQADTGELFF

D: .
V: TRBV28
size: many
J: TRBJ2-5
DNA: TGTGCCGTCCAAGGGGGGAACAGGGAGATGTACCAAGAGACCCAGTACTTC
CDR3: CAVQGGNREMYQETQYF

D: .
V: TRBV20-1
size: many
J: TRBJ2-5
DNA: TGCAGTGCTAGAGACTACCGGGAAGAGACCCAGTACTTC
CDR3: CSARDYREETQYF

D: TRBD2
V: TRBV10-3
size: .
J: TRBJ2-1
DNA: TGTGCCATCAGTGGCGGGGGGGCGGGGAGTGAGCAGTTCTTC
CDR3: CAISGGGAGSEQFF

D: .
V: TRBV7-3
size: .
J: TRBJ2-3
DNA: TGTGCCAGCAGCTTAACCCCTCCGCCGGCAGATACGCAGTATTTT
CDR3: CASSLTPPPADTQYF

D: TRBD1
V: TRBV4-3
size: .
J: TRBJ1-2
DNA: TGCGCCAGCAGCCAAATGGTATGGGACAGATCTCCTAACTATGGCTACACCTTC
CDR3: CASSQMVWDRSPNYGYTF

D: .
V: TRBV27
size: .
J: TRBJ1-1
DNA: TGTGCCAGCAGTACATCACTTGCCCTGAACACTGAAGCTTTCTTT
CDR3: CASSTSLALNTEAFF

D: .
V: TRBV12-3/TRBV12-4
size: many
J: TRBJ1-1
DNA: TGTGCCAGCGAGGAGGAGGAGAACACTGAAGCTTTCTTT
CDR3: CASEEEENTEAFF

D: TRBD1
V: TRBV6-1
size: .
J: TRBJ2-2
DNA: TGTGCCAGCAAACAGGGGGCAACCACCGGGGAGCTGTTTTTT
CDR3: CASKQGATTGELFF

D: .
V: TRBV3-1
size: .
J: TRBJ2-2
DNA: TGTGCCAGCAGCCAGTTAGGAGGGAGGGGGACCGGGGAGCTGTTTTTT
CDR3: CASSQLGGRGTGELFF

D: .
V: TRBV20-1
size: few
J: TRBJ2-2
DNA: TGCAGTGCTAAGCCGGGACTGATCGGTTACACCGGGGAGCTGTTTTTT
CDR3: CSAKPGLIGYTGELFF

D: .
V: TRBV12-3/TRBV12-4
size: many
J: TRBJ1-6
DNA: TGTGCCAGCAGTCTCCGGGGGCCCGGACTAGGGAATTCACCCCTCCACTTT
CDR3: CASSLRGPGLGNSPLHF

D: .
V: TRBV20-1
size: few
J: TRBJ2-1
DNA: TGCAGTGCTCAAGTCCAGGGATGGGATGGTCCCTACAATGAGCAGTTCTTC
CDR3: CSAQVQGWDGPYNEQFF

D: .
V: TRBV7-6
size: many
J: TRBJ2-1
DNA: TGTGCCAGCAGCCCCCAGTGGGGGGCTGAGAATGAGCAGTTCTTC
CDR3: CASSPQWGAENEQFF

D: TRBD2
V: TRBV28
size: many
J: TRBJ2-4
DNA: TGTGCCAGCAGTTTTAAGGCGGGAGGGCCCCCTGACATTCAGTACTTC
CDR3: CASSFKAGGPPDIQYF

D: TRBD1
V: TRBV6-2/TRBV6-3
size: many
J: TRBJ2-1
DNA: TGTGCCAGCAGTTATCCCCGAAAGGGGGCGGTCAATGAGCAGTTCTTC
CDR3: CASSYPRKGAVNEQFF